The sequence of this T cell receptor beta chain was determined in a study of T cell responses to AZD1222 COVID-19 vaccine. The study's findings and limits: Repertoire collection took place solely once the T cell response had peaked. After two AZD1222 doses, spike-specific TCR breadth and depth rose versus day 0.

Some clones are missing from TCRdb's copy, which holds only in-frame ones; the method was immunoSEQ multiplex PCR. Here the sample spans 250,000 to 300,000 clones, around 92% being singletons. Notes on this clone: Its specificity is unknown.

With V trimmed by 4 bases and J by 6 bases, 3 bases remained unmatched. Germline V CDR1 and CDR2: LGHDT, YNNKEL (reference sequence). The CDR3 has 14 amino acids. V and J are TRBV3-1 (or the pseudogene TRBV3-2) and TRBJ2-7; 13 nucleotides match TRBD2. Sample: peripheral blood, taken 28 days after the second AZD1222 dose. The TCR was taken from an adult who received the AZD1222 COVID-19 vaccine. The CDR3 DNA follows: TGTGCCAGCAGCCGGACTAGCGGGAGCGGCGAGCAGTACTTC. Translating it yields CASSRTSGSGEQYF.